This T cell receptor (beta chain) comes out of a study of blood T cell repertoires in COVID-19 (TCRdb year 2020). For the wider study: The collaborator samples originated in the United States, Italy and Spain and spanned the acute and convalescent phases of COVID-19. Nearly every sample came with metadata listing a de-identified subject ID, COVID-19 status, age in years and sex. Where HLA class I and class II types were available, the types were taken from metadata supplied by the sample provider, not from assay-based typing. Deeply sampled blood TCRbeta repertoires from subjects exposed to, actively infected with, or recovered from COVID-19 were included in the dataset. The samples were drawn from the first 160 participants of the ongoing ImmuneRACE study and from 1,254 subjects provided by 6 global collaborators. The repertoires were released in a freely available public database meant as a resource for research on the immune response to SARS-CoV-2. The material from the prospective study consisted of cDNA or gDNA derived from T cells, B-cell-depleted T cells, or PBMCs.

From a lookup of the germline V gene, CDR1 and CDR2 are LGHNA and YSLEER. Including the terminal cysteine and phenylalanine, the CDR3 comprises 16 residues. The DNA shown is the 48-base CDR3, in frame from base 1. V drops 3 bases and J drops 0 bases, leaving 12 bases in between. Turning to this clone: The target of this receptor is not known. Qualities for individual bases were not recorded, and no much larger clone is one base off.

Here is what the overall study found, with its caveats: The amount of clinical and demographic metadata varied by source and participant and was provided uncurated.

The immunoSEQ Assay, a bias-controlled multiplex PCR, was used to amplify TCRbeta CDR3 regions from genomic DNA. The study's processing was this. The number of nucleated cells in each sample was estimated from the amplification of reference gene primers within the assay. To quantify the absolute abundance of each unique TCRbeta CDR3 rearrangement, sequence reads were collapsed and filtered. Productive Simpson clonality was computed per sample as the square root of Simpson's diversity index over productive rearrangements. TCRdb retrieved this table from immuneACCESS and kept in-frame rearrangements only. Not all clones are present; in checked studies, unresolved V genes account for under half, and no reason is known for the remainder. V, J and clone size are taken as reported in that table, and D and trimming were inferred from the DNA itself. The sample table lists approximately 150,000 clones, just over 90% of them with a count of one. Approximately 2% of the sample is taken by the ten largest.

At one collaborating source in Seattle, patients were enrolled during active infection and were followed longitudinally through the course of disease. Whole blood was collected in K2EDTA tubes by collaborating institutions according to the institutions' own protocols. Collaborator samples were shipped for TCRbeta analysis as frozen whole blood, isolated PBMCs, or DNA extracted from either sample type. The chain joins TRBV4-3 to TRBJ1-5; a tentative D match to TRBD1 spans 6 bases. This receptor was identified in a woman aged 60-75 years with COVID-19, enrolled during active disease. Sequencing was performed on peripheral blood. This receptor carries the CDR3 CASSQDRQDSNQPQHF. In nucleotides, the sequence is TGCGCCAGCAGCCAGGATCGACAGGATAGCAATCAGCCCCAGCATTTT.